Described below is a single TCR beta chain sequence and its context. As yet, its antigen is unknown. This sample stems from a study of cytomegalovirus exposure and HLA in healthy donors. Overall study findings and caveats: TCR sequences were mostly rare, though some public TCRs occurred in many donors. As confirmed in vitro, three CMV-associated chains were specific for CMV antigens. A classifier reportedly called cytomegalovirus status with high sensitivity and specificity.

CDR1 and CDR2 (germline): MNHEY, SVGAGI. The CDR3 spans 14 residues. V lost 2 bases to trimming and J lost 7 bases, with 12 bases between them. The table came from immunoSEQ multiplex PCR; TCRdb's copy has only in-frame clones and leaves some out. This table has tens of thousands of clones, over 85% appearing once. Sequencing was done on a sample of PBMCs. This sequence was found in a young man in good health and CMV-seropositive. V usage is TRBV6-5 and J usage is TRBJ1-5; no firm D call. The CDR3 region has the DNA TGTGCCAGCAGTTACCGTGCGGGAGGGCAGCCCCAGCATTTT. It translates to CASSYRAGGQPQHF.